The T cell receptor beta chain described here comes from a study of blood T cell repertoires in COVID-19. Looking at the study overall: Acute-phase and convalescent COVID-19 samples originated in the United States, Italy and Spain.

Looked up from germline, CDR1 is MNHEY and CDR2 is SVGEGT. V dropped 3 bases and J dropped 6 bases, with 11 bases sitting between them. The CDR3 is made up of 13 amino acids. Living in about 25 US areas, the participants were between about 18 and 100 years of age. The study assigned cohorts using participant-reported clinical history. Authors' analysis steps: Amplified reference gene primers provided the basis for estimating nucleated cell counts. Clones were read by immunoSEQ multiplex PCR, and TCRdb kept only the in-frame ones, dropping some. For V, J and clone size, that table is used; D and trimming come from the DNA. The sample has a few hundred thousand clones; almost 90% are singletons.

The genes are TRBV6-2 or TRBV6-3 and TRBJ1-1; the D gene is possibly TRBD1 (5 bases). Sequencing used PBMCs or T cells enriched from blood (not recorded which). This clonotype was sampled from a woman younger than 30 with acute COVID-19. This CDR3 reads CASSYTVGAEAFF. The CDR3 DNA is TGTGCCAGCAGTTATACCGTAGGGGCTGAAGCTTTCTTT.